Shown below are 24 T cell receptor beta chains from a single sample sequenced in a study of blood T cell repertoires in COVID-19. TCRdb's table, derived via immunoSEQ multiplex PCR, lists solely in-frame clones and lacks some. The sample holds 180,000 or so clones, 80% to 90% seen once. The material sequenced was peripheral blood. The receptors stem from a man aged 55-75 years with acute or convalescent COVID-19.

The CDR3 DNA follows: TGTGCCAGCAGTGGAGGTCCCAGAAAGGACCTCCACTTT. Encoded protein: CASSGGPRKDLHF. The chain couples TRBV2 to TRBJ1-6, with unresolved D. CDR3 size: 13 residues. Per the germline V gene, CDR1 is SNHLY and CDR2 is FYNNEI. V was clipped by 4 bases and J by 15 bases, with 16 bases between them.

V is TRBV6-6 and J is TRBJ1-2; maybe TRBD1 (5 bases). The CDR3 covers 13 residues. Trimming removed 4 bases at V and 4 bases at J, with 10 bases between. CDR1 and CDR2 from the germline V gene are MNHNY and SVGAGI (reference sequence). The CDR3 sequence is CASSSRQFYGYTF. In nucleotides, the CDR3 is TGTGCCAGCAGTTCTCGACAGTTCTATGGCTACACCTTC.

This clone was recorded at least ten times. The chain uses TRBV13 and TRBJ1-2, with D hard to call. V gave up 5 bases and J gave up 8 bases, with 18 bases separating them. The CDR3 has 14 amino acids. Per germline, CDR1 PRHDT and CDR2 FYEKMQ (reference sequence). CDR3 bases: TGTGCCAGCAGCCTCAGGCAGGCACCTGGAGGCTACACCTTC. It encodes CASSLRQAPGGYTF.

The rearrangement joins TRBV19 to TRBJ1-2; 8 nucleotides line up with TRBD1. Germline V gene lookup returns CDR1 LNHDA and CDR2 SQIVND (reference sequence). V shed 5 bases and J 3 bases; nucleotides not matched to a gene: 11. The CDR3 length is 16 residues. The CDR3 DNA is TGTGCCAGTAGTGACGTAGTTCCAGGGGGCGACTATGGCTACACCTTC. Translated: CASSDVVPGGDYGYTF.

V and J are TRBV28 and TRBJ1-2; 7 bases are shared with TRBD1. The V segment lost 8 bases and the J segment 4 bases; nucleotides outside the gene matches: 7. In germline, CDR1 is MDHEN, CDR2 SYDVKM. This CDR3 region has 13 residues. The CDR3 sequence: CASCRQGGYGYTF. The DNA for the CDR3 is TGTGCCAGCTGCCGACAGGGTGGCTATGGCTACACCTTC.

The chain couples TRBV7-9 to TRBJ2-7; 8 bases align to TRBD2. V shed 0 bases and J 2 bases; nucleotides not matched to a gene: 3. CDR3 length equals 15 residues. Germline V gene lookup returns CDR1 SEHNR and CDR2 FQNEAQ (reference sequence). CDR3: CASSLAAGGPYEQYF. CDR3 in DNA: TGTGCCAGCAGCTTAGCCGCGGGAGGCCCCTACGAGCAGTACTTC.

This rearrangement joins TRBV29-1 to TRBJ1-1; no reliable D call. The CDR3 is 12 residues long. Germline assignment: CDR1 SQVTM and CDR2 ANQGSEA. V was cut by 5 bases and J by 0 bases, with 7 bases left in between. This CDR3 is CSVLSMNTEAFF. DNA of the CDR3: TGCAGCGTTCTGTCTATGAACACTGAAGCTTTCTTT.

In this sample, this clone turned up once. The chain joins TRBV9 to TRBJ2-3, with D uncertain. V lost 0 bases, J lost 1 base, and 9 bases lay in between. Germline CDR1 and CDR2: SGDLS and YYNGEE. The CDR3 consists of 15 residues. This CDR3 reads CASSVGLPGTDTQYF. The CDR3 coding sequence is TGTGCCAGCAGCGTAGGACTCCCTGGCACAGATACGCAGTATTTT.

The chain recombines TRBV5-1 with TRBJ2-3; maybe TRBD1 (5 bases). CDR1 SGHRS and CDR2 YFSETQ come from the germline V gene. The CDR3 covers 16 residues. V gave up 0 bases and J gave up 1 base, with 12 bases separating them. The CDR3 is CASSLGTLGGTDTQYF. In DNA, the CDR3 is TGCGCCAGCAGCTTGGGTACCCTAGGGGGCACAGATACGCAGTATTTT.

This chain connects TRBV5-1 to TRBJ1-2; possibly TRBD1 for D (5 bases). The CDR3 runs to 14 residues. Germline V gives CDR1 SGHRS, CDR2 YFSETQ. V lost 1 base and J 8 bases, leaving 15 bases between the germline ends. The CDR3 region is CASSLSTGEGGYTF. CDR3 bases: TGCGCCAGCAGCTTGTCGACGGGGGAAGGGGGCTACACCTTC.

CDR3 sequence (DNA): TGTGCCAGCAGCCTCCAGGGCCAAGAGACCCAGTACTTC. Translated, it gives CASSLQGQETQYF. The chain joins TRBV7-9 to TRBJ2-5, with D maybe TRBD1 (5 bases). The V gene's germline CDR1 is SEHNR and CDR2 FQNEAQ (reference sequence). The V end lost 5 bases, the J end lost 1 base, and 8 bases lay between the germline ends. This CDR3 spans 13 amino acids.

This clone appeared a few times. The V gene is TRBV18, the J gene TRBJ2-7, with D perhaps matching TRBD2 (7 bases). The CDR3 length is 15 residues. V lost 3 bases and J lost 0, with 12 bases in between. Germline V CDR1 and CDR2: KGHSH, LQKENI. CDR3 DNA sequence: TGTGCCAGCTCACCTGGGGGGGCCGGCTCCTACGAGCAGTACTTC. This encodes CASSPGGAGSYEQYF.

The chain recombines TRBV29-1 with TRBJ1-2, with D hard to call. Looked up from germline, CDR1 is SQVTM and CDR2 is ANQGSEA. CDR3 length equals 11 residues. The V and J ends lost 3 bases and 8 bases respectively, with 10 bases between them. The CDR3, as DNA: TGCAGCGTTGATCCCGAGCGGGGCTACACCTTC. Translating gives CSVDPERGYTF.

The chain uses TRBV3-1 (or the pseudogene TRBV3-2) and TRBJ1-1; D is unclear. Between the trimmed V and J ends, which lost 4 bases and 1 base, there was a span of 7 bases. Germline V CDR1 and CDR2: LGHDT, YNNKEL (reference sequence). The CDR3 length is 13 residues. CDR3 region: CASSRAGNTEAFF. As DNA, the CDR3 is TGTGCCAGCAGCCGGGCGGGGAACACTGAAGCTTTCTTT.

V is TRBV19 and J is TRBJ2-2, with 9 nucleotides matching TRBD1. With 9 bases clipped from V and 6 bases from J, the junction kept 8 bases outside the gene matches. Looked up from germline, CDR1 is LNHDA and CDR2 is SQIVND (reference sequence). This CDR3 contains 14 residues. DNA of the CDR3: TGTGCCAGCTGGGACAGGGCACGTTCCGGGGAGCTGTTTTTT. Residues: CASWDRARSGELFF.

CDR3 bases: TGTGCCAGCAGTTTAGCGGGAGGCCCCACCGGGGAGCTGTTTTTT. Translating it yields CASSLAGGPTGELFF. V and J are TRBV28 and TRBJ2-2, with 8 bases fitting TRBD2. The CDR3 totals 15 residues. Germline CDR1 is MDHEN and CDR2 is SYDVKM. With 2 bases clipped from V and 4 bases from J, the junction kept 3 bases outside the gene matches. The full variable domain, with the rest looked up from reference TRBV28 and TRBJ2-2, is DVKVTQSSRYLVKRTGEKVFLECVQDMDHENMFWYRQDPGLGLRLIYFSYDVKMKEKGDIPEGYSVSREKKERFSLILESASTNQTSMYLCASSLAGGPTGELFFGEGSRLTVL.

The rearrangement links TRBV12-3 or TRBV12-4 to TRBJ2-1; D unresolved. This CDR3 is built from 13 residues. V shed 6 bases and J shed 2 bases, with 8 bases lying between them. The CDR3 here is CASRVDTYNEQFF. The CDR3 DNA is TGTGCCAGCAGGGTCGACACCTACAATGAGCAGTTCTTC.

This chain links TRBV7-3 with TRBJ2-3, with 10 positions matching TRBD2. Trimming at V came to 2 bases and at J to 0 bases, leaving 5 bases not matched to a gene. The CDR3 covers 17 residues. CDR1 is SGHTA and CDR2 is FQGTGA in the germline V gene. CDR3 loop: CASSLGLAETSTDTQYF. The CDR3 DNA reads TGTGCCAGCAGCTTAGGACTAGCGGAAACTAGCACAGATACGCAGTATTTT.

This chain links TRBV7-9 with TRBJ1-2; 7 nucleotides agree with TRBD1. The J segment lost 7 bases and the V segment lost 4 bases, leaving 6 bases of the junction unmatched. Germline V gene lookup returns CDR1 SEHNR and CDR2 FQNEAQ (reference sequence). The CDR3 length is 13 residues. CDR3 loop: CASSWDSPTGYTF. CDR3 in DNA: TGTGCCAGCAGCTGGGACAGTCCGACTGGCTACACCTTC. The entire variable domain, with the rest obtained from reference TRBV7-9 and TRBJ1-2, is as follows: DTGVSQNPRHKITKRGQNVTFRCDPISEHNRLYWYRQTLGQGPEFLTYFQNEAQLEKSRLLSDRFSAERPKGSFSTLEIQRTEQGDSAMYLCASSWDSPTGYTFGSGTRLTVV.

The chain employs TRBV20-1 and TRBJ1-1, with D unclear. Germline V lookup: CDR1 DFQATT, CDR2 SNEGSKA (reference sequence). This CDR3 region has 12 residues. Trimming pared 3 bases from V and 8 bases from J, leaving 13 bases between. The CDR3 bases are TGCAGTGCTAGTAAAGCCGGTCTAGAAGCTTTCTTT. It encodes CSASKAGLEAFF.

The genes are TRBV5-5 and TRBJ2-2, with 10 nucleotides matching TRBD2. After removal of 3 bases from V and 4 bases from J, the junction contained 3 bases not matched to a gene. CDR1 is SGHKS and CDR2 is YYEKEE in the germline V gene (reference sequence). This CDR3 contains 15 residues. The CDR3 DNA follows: TGTGCCAGCAGCTCTCTAGCGGGGGCCACCGGGGAGCTGTTTTTT. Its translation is CASSSLAGATGELFF.

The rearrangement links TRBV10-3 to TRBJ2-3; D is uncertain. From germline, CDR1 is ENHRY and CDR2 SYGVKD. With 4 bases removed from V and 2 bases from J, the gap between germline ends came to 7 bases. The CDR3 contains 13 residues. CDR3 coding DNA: TGTGCCATCAGTGGGCCCTCCACAGATACGCAGTATTTT. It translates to CAISGPSTDTQYF.

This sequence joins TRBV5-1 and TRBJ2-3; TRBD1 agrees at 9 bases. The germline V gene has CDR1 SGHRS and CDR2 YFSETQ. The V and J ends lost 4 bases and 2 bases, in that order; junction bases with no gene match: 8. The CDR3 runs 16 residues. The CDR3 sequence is CASSTLGQGSTDTQYF. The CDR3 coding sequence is TGCGCCAGCAGCACCTTGGGACAGGGATCCACAGATACGCAGTATTTT.

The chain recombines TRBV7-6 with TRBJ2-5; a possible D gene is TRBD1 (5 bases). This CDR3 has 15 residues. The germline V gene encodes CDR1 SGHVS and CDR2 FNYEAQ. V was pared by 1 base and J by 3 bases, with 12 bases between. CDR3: CASSLGTGLKETQYF. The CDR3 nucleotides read TGTGCCAGCAGCTTAGGCACAGGCCTAAAAGAGACCCAGTACTTC.